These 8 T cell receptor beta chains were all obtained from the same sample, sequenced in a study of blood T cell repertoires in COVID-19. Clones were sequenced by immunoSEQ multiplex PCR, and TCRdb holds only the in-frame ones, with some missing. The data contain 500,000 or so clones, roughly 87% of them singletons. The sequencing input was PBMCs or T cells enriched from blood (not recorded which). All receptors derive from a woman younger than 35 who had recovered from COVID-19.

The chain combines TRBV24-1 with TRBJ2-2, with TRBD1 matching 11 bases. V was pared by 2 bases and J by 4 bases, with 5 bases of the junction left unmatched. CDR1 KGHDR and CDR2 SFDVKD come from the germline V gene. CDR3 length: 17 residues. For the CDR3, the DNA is TGTGCCACCAGTGATTCCCCCGGGACAGGGGGCACCGGGGAGCTGTTTTTT. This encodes CATSDSPGTGGTGELFF.

The CDR3 DNA follows: TGTGCCAGCTCACTAAGACAGGGGGATGGCTACACCTTC. Amino acid sequence: CASSLRQGDGYTF. This rearrangement joins TRBV18 to TRBJ1-2, with 9 bases that match TRBD1. Trimming at V came to 4 bases and at J to 6 bases, leaving 3 bases not matched to a gene. The CDR3 consists of 13 residues. Germline loops: CDR1 KGHSH, CDR2 LQKENI. Filled out from reference TRBV18 and TRBJ1-2, the complete variable domain reads NAGVMQNPRHLVRRRGQEARLRCSPMKGHSHVYWYRQLPEEGLKFMVYLQKENIIDESGMPKERFSAEFPKEGPSILRIQQVVRGDSAAYFCASSLRQGDGYTFGSGTRLTVV.

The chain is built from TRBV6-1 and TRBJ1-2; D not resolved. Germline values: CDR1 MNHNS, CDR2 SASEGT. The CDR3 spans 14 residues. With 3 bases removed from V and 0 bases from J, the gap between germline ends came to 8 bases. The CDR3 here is CASSDVIANYGYTF. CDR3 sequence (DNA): TGTGCCAGCAGTGATGTGATAGCTAACTATGGCTACACCTTC.

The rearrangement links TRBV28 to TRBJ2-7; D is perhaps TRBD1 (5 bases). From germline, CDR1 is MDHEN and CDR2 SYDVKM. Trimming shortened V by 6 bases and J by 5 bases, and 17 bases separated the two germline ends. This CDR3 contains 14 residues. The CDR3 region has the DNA TGTGCCAGCAGCCCCACAGGCCTCCGAAACGAGCAGTACTTC. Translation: CASSPTGLRNEQYF.

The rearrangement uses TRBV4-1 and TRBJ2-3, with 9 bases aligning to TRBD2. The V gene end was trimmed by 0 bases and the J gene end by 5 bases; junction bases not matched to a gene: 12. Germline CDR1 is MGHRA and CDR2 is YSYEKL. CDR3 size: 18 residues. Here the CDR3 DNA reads TGCGCCAGCAGCCAAGATATAAGCAGCGGGGGGTTGCTAGATACGCAGTATTTT. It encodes CASSQDISSGGLLDTQYF.

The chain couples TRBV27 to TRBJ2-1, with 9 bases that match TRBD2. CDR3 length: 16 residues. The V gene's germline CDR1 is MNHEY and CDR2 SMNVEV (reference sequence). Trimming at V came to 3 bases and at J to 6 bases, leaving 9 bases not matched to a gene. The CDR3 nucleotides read TGTGCCAGCAGTTTGCGGGGGGGCTCCGCCATCAATGAGCAGTTCTTC. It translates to CASSLRGGSAINEQFF.

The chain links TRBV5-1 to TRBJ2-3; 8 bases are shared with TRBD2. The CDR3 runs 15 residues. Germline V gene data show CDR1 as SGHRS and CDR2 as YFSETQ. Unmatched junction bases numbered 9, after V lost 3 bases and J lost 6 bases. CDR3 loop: CASSSDGGAEDTQYF. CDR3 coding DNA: TGCGCCAGCAGCTCGGACGGGGGGGCGGAGGATACGCAGTATTTT. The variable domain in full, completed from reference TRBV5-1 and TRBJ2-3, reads KAGVTQTPRYLIKTRGQQVTLSCSPISGHRSVSWYQQTPGQGLQFLFEYFSETQRNKGNFPGRFSGRQFSNSRSEMNVSTLELGDSALYLCASSSDGGAEDTQYFGPGTRLTVL.

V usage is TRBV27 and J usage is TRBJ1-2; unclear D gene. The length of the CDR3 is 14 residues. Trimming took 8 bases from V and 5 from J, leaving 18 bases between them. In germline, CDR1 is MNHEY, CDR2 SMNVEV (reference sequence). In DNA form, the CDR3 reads TGTGCCAGCTCCCCCGGGCGGGTTCCTTATGGCTACACCTTC. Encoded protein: CASSPGRVPYGYTF.